The clone carrying this T cell receptor (beta chain) was found a few times. What it binds is not known. Germline loops: CDR1 KGHSH, CDR2 LQKENI. V was shortened by 3 bases and J by 7 bases, with 10 bases between the two germline ends. There are 13 residues in the CDR3. As TCR cDNA was made by 5'RACE template switching, a universal primer site and UMIs were added. TCRdb recomputed calls from the 5' RACE reads with MiXCR, one row per CDR3 protein. The profile shows 250,000 to 350,000 distinct CDR3 sequences, less than 9.5% of them singletons. This sample is drawn from a study of T cells after yellow fever vaccination. Overall study results and limits: Just a small share of clonotypes turned up in the CD4 compartment as well as the CD8 compartment. Most clones from primary vaccination resurfaced after the booster (approximately 97% CD4, 88% CD8).

The chain recombines TRBV18 with TRBJ2-1; D may match TRBD1 or TRBD2 (6 bases each). The input for sequencing was CD4+ T cells sorted from PBMCs, taken 5 days after the yellow fever booster vaccination. This clonotype originated in a young man who received the YFV17D yellow fever vaccine. In DNA, the CDR3 is TGTGCCAGCTCACCCCAGGGGAGGAATGAGCAGTTCTTC. This sequence encodes CASSPQGRNEQFF.